This entry lists 26 T cell receptor beta chains sequenced from one sample in a study of blood T cell repertoires in COVID-19. Produced via immunoSEQ multiplex PCR; TCRdb's table is partial and in-frame only. Of fewer than 90,000 clones listed, about 80% are singletons. Material for sequencing was peripheral blood. These receptors were obtained from a man aged 50 to 60 with acute or convalescent COVID-19.

This clone was observed a few times. This chain connects TRBV5-6 to TRBJ1-5; D gene unclear. V was cut by 1 base and J by 7 bases, with 6 bases left in between. The CDR3 spans 12 residues. Germline lookup yields CDR1 SGHDT and CDR2 YYEEEE. The CDR3 coding sequence is TGTGCCAGCAGCTTGTTAGAGCAGCCCCAGCATTTT. Translating it yields CASSLLEQPQHF. Together with reference TRBV5-6 and TRBJ1-5, the CDR3 gives the full variable domain: DAGVTQSPTHLIKTRGQQVTLRCSPKSGHDTVSWYQQALGQGPQFIFQYYEEEERQRGNFPDRFSGHQFPNYSSELNVNALLLGDSALYLCASSLLEQPQHFGDGTRLSIL.

This sequence joins TRBV4-2 and TRBJ2-1; the match to TRBD2 covers 10 bases. V trimming: 4 bases; J trimming: 6 bases; junction bases outside the gene matches: 9. Germline CDR1 LGHNA, CDR2 YNFKEQ. This CDR3 contains 16 residues. The CDR3 is CASSPALAGDLNEQFF. CDR3 nucleotide sequence: TGTGCCAGCAGCCCTGCTCTAGCGGGAGATCTCAATGAGCAGTTCTTC.

This clone was observed a few times. V and J are TRBV7-8 and TRBJ1-4; D is perhaps TRBD1 (5 bases). The CDR3 extends over 16 amino acids. In germline, CDR1 is SGHVS, CDR2 FQNEAQ. Trimming removed 2 bases at V and 0 bases at J, with 10 bases between. The CDR3 region is CASSLQGASTNEKLFF. The CDR3 DNA is TGTGCCAGCAGCTTACAAGGGGCTTCAACTAATGAAAAACTGTTTTTT. Full variable domain (outside the CDR3, taken from reference TRBV7-8 and TRBJ1-4): GAGVSQSPRYKVAKRGQDVALRCDPISGHVSLFWYQQALGQGPEFLTYFQNEAQLDKSGLPSDRFFAERPEGSVSTLKIQRTQQEDSAVYLCASSLQGASTNEKLFFGSGTQLSVL.

This clone was recorded a few times. The chain joins TRBV28 to TRBJ1-3, with a tentative D call TRBD1 (5 bases). This CDR3 is 14 amino acids long. CDR1 is MDHEN, CDR2 SYDVKM, per germline. The V and J ends lost 6 bases and 0 bases respectively, with 9 bases between them. CDR3 region: CASRSGHSGNTIYF. For the CDR3, the DNA is TGTGCCAGCAGGTCCGGACACTCTGGAAACACCATATATTTT.

This chain links TRBV3-1 (or the pseudogene TRBV3-2) with TRBJ2-7, with D tentatively TRBD2 (5 bases). This CDR3 is built from 12 residues. V gave up 4 bases and J gave up 1 base, with 5 bases separating them. Germline V lookup: CDR1 LGHDT, CDR2 YNNKEL (reference sequence). The CDR3 region is CASSRTSYEQYF. The CDR3, as DNA: TGTGCCAGCAGCCGGACTTCCTACGAGCAGTACTTC.

The chain is built from TRBV3-1 (or the pseudogene TRBV3-2) and TRBJ2-7; D perhaps matches TRBD1 (5 bases). CDR3 length: 14 residues. Trimming removed 1 base at V and 1 base at J, with 8 bases between. Germline V lookup: CDR1 LGHDT, CDR2 YNNKEL (reference sequence). CDR3 DNA: TGTGCCAGCAGCCAAGTCCAGGGATCCTACGAGCAGTACTTC. It translates to CASSQVQGSYEQYF.

The rearrangement joins TRBV19 to TRBJ1-2, with 11 bases lining up with TRBD1. V shed 7 bases, J shed 4 bases, and the junction held 8 bases outside the gene matches. The CDR3 spans 15 residues. Germline CDR1 LNHDA, CDR2 SQIVND (reference sequence). CDR3 sequence: CASTSDRGLGYGYTF. CDR3 DNA sequence: TGTGCCAGTACCTCGGACAGGGGGCTCGGCTATGGCTACACCTTC.

The chain has TRBV12-3 or TRBV12-4 and TRBJ1-5; perhaps TRBD1 as D (6 bases). The CDR3 contains 13 residues. V gave up 2 bases and J gave up 10 bases, with 12 bases separating them. DNA of the CDR3: TGTGCCAGCAGTTTATCCTACAGGGATCCCCAGCATTTT. Translated: CASSLSYRDPQHF.

The chain uses TRBV28 and TRBJ2-7; TRBD2 agrees at 16 bases. The junction had 9 bases not matched to a gene; V was cut back by 5 bases and J by 5 bases. The CDR3 contains 17 residues. CDR1 is MDHEN, CDR2 SYDVKM, per germline. CDR3 DNA sequence: TGTGCCAGCAGTGAGGGACTAGCGGGAGGGTTCGGAAACGAGCAGTACTTC. Translated: CASSEGLAGGFGNEQYF.

V and J are TRBV11-1 and TRBJ2-7; tentatively, D is TRBD2 (5 bases). Germline V CDR1 and CDR2: SGHAT, FQDESV (reference sequence). The CDR3 length is 15 residues. V dropped 5 bases and J dropped 0 bases, with 14 bases sitting between them. In nucleotides, the CDR3 is TGTGCCAGCAGCGTTGAGGCGGGCACCTCCTACGAGCAGTACTTC. This encodes CASSVEAGTSYEQYF.

J is TRBJ2-7 and V is TRBV18, with 15 bases lining up with TRBD2. The CDR3 extends over 14 amino acids. In germline, CDR1 is KGHSH, CDR2 LQKENI. With 5 bases clipped from V and 6 bases from J, the junction kept 2 bases outside the gene matches. DNA for the CDR3: TGTGCCAGCTCAGGGACTAGCGGGAGGCCCGAGCAGTACTTC. Its translation is CASSGTSGRPEQYF.

This clone was counted between two and nine times. The genes are TRBV3-1 (or the pseudogene TRBV3-2) and TRBJ1-6, with TRBD1 identical over 8 bases. The V gene's germline CDR1 is LGHDT and CDR2 YNNKEL (reference sequence). This CDR3 contains 14 residues. V lost 4 bases and J lost 10; bases outside the gene matches: 6. The CDR3 DNA reads as TGTGCCAGCAGCCTCGGACAGGGTGGATCACCCCTCCACTTT. Its translation is CASSLGQGGSPLHF.

The chain combines TRBV19 with TRBJ1-5, with D perhaps matching TRBD1 (5 bases). The V end lost 3 bases, the J end lost 4 bases, and 13 bases lay between the germline ends. Germline lookup yields CDR1 LNHDA and CDR2 SQIVND (reference sequence). This CDR3 region has 15 residues. CDR3 region: CASSISGRENQPQHF. CDR3 sequence (DNA): TGTGCCAGTAGTATCTCGGGGCGGGAGAATCAGCCCCAGCATTTT.

This clone was counted between two and nine times. This sequence joins TRBV27 and TRBJ2-2; 8 bases match TRBD1. Germline loops: CDR1 MNHEY, CDR2 SMNVEV (reference sequence). Unmatched junction bases numbered 6, after V lost 2 bases and J lost 1 base. CDR3 size: 17 residues. The DNA for the CDR3 is TGTGCCAGCAGTTTAGCCCGAGGGACAGGGAACACCGGGGAGCTGTTTTTT. Amino acid sequence: CASSLARGTGNTGELFF.

The genes are TRBV11-2 and TRBJ1-5, with 7 bases identical to TRBD1. V lost 1 base to trimming and J lost 2 bases; unmatched junction nucleotides: 5. This CDR3 is built from 16 residues. Germline V CDR1 and CDR2: SGHAT, FQNNGV. The CDR3 DNA reads as TGTGCCAGCAGCTTAGGCGGAGGGGGCGGCAATCAGCCCCAGCATTTT. This sequence encodes CASSLGGGGGNQPQHF.

The chain combines TRBV4-3 with TRBJ1-2; 8 bases are a match to TRBD1. Germline-derived CDR1 and CDR2 are LGHNA and YSLEER. V trimming: 1 base; J trimming: 7 bases; junction bases outside the gene matches: 5. The CDR3 runs 14 residues. As DNA, the CDR3 is TGCGCCAGCAGCCAAGTTGGACAGGGAGTTGGCTACACCTTC. The encoded protein is CASSQVGQGVGYTF.

J is TRBJ1-5 and V is TRBV7-9; no clear D. Germline values: CDR1 SEHNR, CDR2 FQNEAQ (reference sequence). V lost 1 base and J 5 bases, leaving 6 bases between the germline ends. CDR3 length: 13 residues. The CDR3 bases are TGTGCCAGCAGCTTAGGCGGGGATCAGCCCCAGCATTTT. It translates to CASSLGGDQPQHF.

In this sample, this clone turned up once. The V call is TRBV4-3, the J call TRBJ2-1; D is possibly TRBD2 (5 bases). Germline values: CDR1 LGHNA, CDR2 YSLEER. V dropped 1 base and J dropped 9 bases, with 19 bases sitting between them. The CDR3 contains 16 residues. As DNA, the CDR3 is TGCGCCAGCAGCCAAGTGGGGAATCGCGGGTCGAGTGAGCAGTTCTTC. It yields the protein CASSQVGNRGSSEQFF.

The chain recombines TRBV24-1 with TRBJ1-5, with 11 bases matching TRBD1. The CDR3 consists of 16 residues. The trim removed 4 bases at V and 7 bases at J, leaving 8 bases unmatched. The germline V gene has CDR1 KGHDR and CDR2 SFDVKD. CDR3 DNA: TGTGCCACCAGTGACCCCGGACAGGGGGCCGGACAGCCCCAGCATTTT. Its translation is CATSDPGQGAGQPQHF.

This rearrangement joins TRBV11-2 to TRBJ2-1; 10 bases agree with TRBD2. This CDR3 spans 18 amino acids. Germline lookup yields CDR1 SGHAT and CDR2 FQNNGV. V trimming: 5 bases; J trimming: 0 bases; junction bases outside the gene matches: 10. This CDR3 is CASSPQNSGGGSYNEQFF. In nucleotides, the CDR3 is TGTGCCAGCAGCCCACAGAACAGCGGGGGGGGCTCCTACAATGAGCAGTTCTTC.

This chain links TRBV6-5 with TRBJ1-4; possibly TRBD1 for D (6 bases). This CDR3 is built from 14 residues. In germline, CDR1 is MNHEY, CDR2 SVGAGI. The V gene lost 6 bases and the J gene lost 5 bases, with 13 bases spanning the gap. The CDR3 is CASSKDRQNEKLFF. As DNA, the CDR3 is TGTGCCAGCAGCAAGGACAGACAGAATGAAAAACTGTTTTTT.

The genes are TRBV15 and TRBJ2-7, with D possibly TRBD2 on 5 matching bases. Trimming removed 0 bases at V and 6 bases at J, with 12 bases between. This CDR3 spans 14 amino acids. Germline V gene lookup returns CDR1 LNHNV and CDR2 YYDKDF (reference sequence). For the CDR3, the DNA is TGTGCCACCAGCAGAGATCTTACCCTAGCCGAGCAGTACTTC. Protein product: CATSRDLTLAEQYF.

V usage is TRBV29-1 and J usage is TRBJ1-1; possible D gene TRBD1, 6 bases. The CDR3 covers 14 residues. The germline V and J ends were trimmed by 6 bases and 0 bases, with 14 bases remaining between them. Per germline, CDR1 SQVTM and CDR2 ANQGSEA. CDR3 bases: TGCAGCGTGGAGGAGGACAGTTTGAACACTGAAGCTTTCTTT. This sequence encodes CSVEEDSLNTEAFF.

J is TRBJ1-5 and V is TRBV18; 7 nucleotides line up with TRBD1. Unmatched junction bases numbered 7, after V lost 4 bases and J lost 4 bases. Per the germline V gene, CDR1 is KGHSH and CDR2 is LQKENI. CDR3 size: 15 residues. CDR3 DNA sequence: TGTGCCAGCTCACTTTCGGGACAGCGAAATCAGCCCCAGCATTTT. Protein product: CASSLSGQRNQPQHF.

V is TRBV23-1 and J is TRBJ2-4, with TRBD2 as a possible D gene (6 bases). TRBV23-1 is identified as an open reading frame with a role that is uncertain. The V end lost 8 bases, the J end lost 2 bases, and 19 bases lay between the germline ends. The CDR3 is 16 amino acids. The CDR3 DNA follows: TGCGCCAGCGGGACTGACAGACAACCCCCCAAAAACATTCAGTACTTC. This encodes CASGTDRQPPKNIQYF.

The V call is TRBV7-9, the J call TRBJ1-4, with 7 bases that match TRBD1. Germline CDR1 and CDR2: SEHNR and FQNEAQ (reference sequence). The V and J ends lost 2 bases and 0 bases, in that order; junction bases with no gene match: 12. This CDR3 has 19 amino acids. Here the CDR3 reads CASSLWAVGTATTNEKLFF. CDR3 nucleotide sequence: TGTGCCAGCAGCTTATGGGCTGTCGGGACAGCGACAACTAATGAAAAACTGTTTTTT. The full variable domain, rest sourced from reference TRBV7-9 and TRBJ1-4, is DTGVSQNPRHKITKRGQNVTFRCDPISEHNRLYWYRQTLGQGPEFLTYFQNEAQLEKSRLLSDRFSAERPKGSFSTLEIQRTEQGDSAMYLCASSLWAVGTATTNEKLFFGSGTQLSVL.